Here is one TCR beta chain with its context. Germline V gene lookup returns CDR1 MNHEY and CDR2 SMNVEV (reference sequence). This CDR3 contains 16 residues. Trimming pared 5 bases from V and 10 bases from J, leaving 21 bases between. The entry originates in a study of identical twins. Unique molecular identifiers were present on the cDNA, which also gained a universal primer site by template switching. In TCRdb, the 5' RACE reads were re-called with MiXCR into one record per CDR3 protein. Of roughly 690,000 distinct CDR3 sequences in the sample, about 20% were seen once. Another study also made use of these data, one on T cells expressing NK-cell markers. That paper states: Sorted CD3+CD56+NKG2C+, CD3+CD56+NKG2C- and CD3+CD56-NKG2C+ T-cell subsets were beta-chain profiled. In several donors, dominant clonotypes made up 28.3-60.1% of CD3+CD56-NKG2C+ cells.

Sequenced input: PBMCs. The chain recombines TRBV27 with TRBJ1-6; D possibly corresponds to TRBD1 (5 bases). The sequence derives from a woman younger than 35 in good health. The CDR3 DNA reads TGTGCCAGCAGTCTAAAATACCCTCAGGGCGGGTCACCCCTCCACTTT. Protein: CASSLKYPQGGSPLHF.